This T cell receptor beta chain appears in the sequencing data of a study of identical twins' blood T cells. Study-level information: About 50 million reads came from about 12 libraries, six alpha, six beta. Study outcomes and limitations: Abundant TCRbeta CDR3s overlapped more between twins than with unrelated donors. Twin similarity might stem from environmental factors, not only genetics. Shared CDR3 clonotype counts tracked mainly the product of cloneset sizes.

TCRdb reprocessed the 5' RACE reads via MiXCR and lists one record per CDR3 protein. The data hold a few hundred thousand distinct CDR3 sequences, with roughly 30% observed a single time. This clonotype occurred a few times. Its specificity is unknown. The CDR3 has 17 residues. Germline CDR1 is LGHNA and CDR2 is YSLEER. V shed 0 bases and J shed 2 bases, with 14 bases lying between them. This clonotype was sampled from a woman aged 18 to 55 in good health. The sample was PBMCs. This chain uses TRBV4-3 with TRBJ2-1; D call uncertain. CDR3 sequence: CASSQEPIPYPYNEQFF. For the CDR3, the DNA is TGCGCCAGCAGCCAAGAACCTATTCCGTATCCCTACAATGAGCAGTTCTTC.